One sample yielded the 22 T cell receptor beta chains listed below, sequenced in a study of OX40 agonist ivuxolimab in advanced cancers. Method: immunoSEQ multiplex PCR; TCRdb's copy keeps in-frame clones and lacks some. The top ten hold under 0.85% of the sample, which has 95,000 to 120,000 clones, approximately 90% seen once. The source material was CD4+ or CD8+ T cells sorted from blood, sampled in a trial of the OX40 agonist ivuxolimab. The source is an adult with an advanced solid tumor such as melanoma, head and neck, liver or kidney cancer.

The CDR3 nucleotides read TGCGCCAGCAGCTTGACCCCCGGACCGAACAATGAGCAGTTCTTC. Protein sequence: CASSLTPGPNNEQFF. V gene TRBV5-1 combines with J gene TRBJ2-1; D gene uncertain. Germline-derived CDR1 and CDR2 are SGHRS and YFSETQ. V dropped 1 base and J dropped 5 bases, with 13 bases sitting between them. This CDR3 has 15 amino acids.

The chain links TRBV6-1 to TRBJ2-5; D unresolved. The CDR3 totals 11 residues. CDR1 is MNHNS, CDR2 SASEGT, per germline. V was cut by 5 bases and J by 2 bases, with 3 bases left in between. The CDR3 spells CASSRQETQYF. The CDR3 region has the DNA TGTGCCAGCAGTCGTCAAGAGACCCAGTACTTC.

This clone was seen a few times. The chain has TRBV11-2 and TRBJ1-6; D remains ambiguous. The ends were cut back, 1 base at V and 8 bases at J, with 6 bases in the middle. Germline V lookup: CDR1 SGHAT, CDR2 FQNNGV. The length of the CDR3 is 13 residues. The CDR3 reads CASSLVRDSPLHF. The CDR3 DNA follows: TGTGCCAGCAGCTTAGTAAGGGATTCACCCCTCCACTTT.

The rearrangement links TRBV4-2 to TRBJ1-3, with TRBD1 matching over 7 bases. There are 18 residues in the CDR3. The V and J ends lost 4 bases and 7 bases, in that order; junction bases with no gene match: 19. Per germline, CDR1 LGHNA and CDR2 YNFKEQ. Written as DNA, the CDR3 is TGTGCCAGCAGCCGCGAAACCGGGACAGAGAGTAGAGGTAACACCATATATTTT. Translating it yields CASSRETGTESRGNTIYF.

The V call is TRBV5-6, the J call TRBJ2-6; D possibly matches TRBD1 or TRBD2 (7 bases each). With 3 bases removed from V and 4 bases from J, the gap between germline ends came to 20 bases. CDR3 length equals 18 residues. Germline V gene data show CDR1 as SGHDT and CDR2 as YYEEEE. The CDR3, as DNA: TGTGCCAGCAGCTCGGTGACAGGGAGGGTACAAGGGGCCAACGTCCTGACTTTC. Encoded protein: CASSSVTGRVQGANVLTF.

This chain uses TRBV19 with TRBJ2-2; perhaps TRBD1 as D (6 bases). Germline V gene sequence: CDR1 LNHDA, CDR2 SQIVND (reference sequence). V was clipped by 7 bases and J by 4 bases, with 16 bases between them. This CDR3 has 15 residues. CDR3 sequence reads: CASNRAGVPTGELFF. Here the CDR3 DNA reads TGTGCCAGTAATCGGGCAGGGGTACCCACCGGGGAGCTGTTTTTT. The full variable domain, with the rest looked up from reference TRBV19 and TRBJ2-2, is DGGITQSPKYLFRKEGQNVTLSCEQNLNHDAMYWYRQDPGQGLRLIYYSQIVNDFQKGDIAEGYSVSREKKESFPLTVTSAQKNPTAFYLCASNRAGVPTGELFFGEGSRLTVL.

This clone is a singleton in its sample. The chain uses TRBV19 and TRBJ2-3; 14 bases line up with TRBD2. CDR3 length: 18 amino acids. The ends lost 1 base at V and 5 bases at J; junction bases unmatched: 8. CDR1 LNHDA and CDR2 SQIVND come from the germline V gene (reference sequence). The CDR3 reads CASSIGPGLAGGRDTQYF. CDR3 bases: TGTGCCAGTAGTATAGGGCCAGGACTAGCGGGGGGTAGAGATACGCAGTATTTT.

The gene calls are TRBV2 and TRBJ1-2; D gene unclear. In germline, CDR1 is SNHLY, CDR2 FYNNEI. With 2 bases removed from V and 1 base from J, the gap between germline ends came to 5 bases. The CDR3 contains 13 residues. The DNA of the CDR3 is TGTGCCAGCAGTGAAACAATTAACTATGGCTACACCTTC. Encoded protein: CASSETINYGYTF.

The CDR3 protein is CASDLNNEGEQFF. The DNA for the CDR3 is TGTGCCAGTGATCTTAATAATGAGGGTGAGCAGTTCTTC. The chain is built from TRBV7-2 and TRBJ2-1, with D perhaps matching TRBD2 (5 bases). The CDR3 runs to 13 residues. In germline, CDR1 is SGHTA, CDR2 FQGNSA. The V end lost 9 bases, the J end lost 9 bases, and 18 bases lay between the germline ends. Filled out from reference TRBV7-2 and TRBJ2-1, the complete variable domain reads GAGVSQSPSNKVTEKGKDVELRCDPISGHTALYWYRQSLGQGLEFLIYFQGNSAPDKSGLPSDRFSAERTGGSVSTLTIQRTQQEDSAVYLCASDLNNEGEQFFGPGTRLTVL.

The chain uses TRBV30 and TRBJ1-4; TRBD1 is a possible D gene (5 bases). The V end was cut by 2 bases, the J end by 5 bases, with 12 bases between. The germline V gene has CDR1 GTSNPN and CDR2 SVGIG (reference sequence). The CDR3 covers 14 residues. This chain's CDR3 is CAWSTRQLNEKLFF. The CDR3 DNA follows: TGTGCCTGGAGTACGCGACAGTTAAATGAAAAACTGTTTTTT.

The gene calls are TRBV28 and TRBJ1-4, with 8 bases that match TRBD1. Germline V gene lookup returns CDR1 MDHEN and CDR2 SYDVKM. Germline trimming cut 6 bases from V and 5 bases from J; bases unmatched to any gene: 8. CDR3 size: 15 residues. Here the CDR3 reads CASRDQTGANEKLFF. The CDR3 nucleotides read TGTGCCAGCAGAGATCAGACAGGGGCAAATGAAAAACTGTTTTTT.

The V gene is TRBV7-9, the J gene TRBJ2-1, with 9 bases that match TRBD1. V dropped 5 bases and J dropped 8; count of bases not matched to a gene: 4. The CDR3 extends over 13 amino acids. Germline V CDR1 and CDR2: SEHNR, FQNEAQ (reference sequence). This CDR3 reads CASSLRTGDEQFF. CDR3 DNA sequence: TGTGCCAGCAGCCTTCGGACAGGGGATGAGCAGTTCTTC.

Only one count was recorded for this clone. The chain couples TRBV4-1 to TRBJ2-3; 8 bases map to TRBD2. The germline V gene has CDR1 MGHRA and CDR2 YSYEKL. CDR3 length: 16 residues. J was trimmed by 5 bases and V by 0 bases; bases with no gene match: 7. The CDR3 nucleotides are TGCGCCAGCAGCCAAGATCTGGTAGCGGGAAAAGATACGCAGTATTTT. This encodes CASSQDLVAGKDTQYF.

This chain joins TRBV19 and TRBJ2-7; D may match TRBD1 or TRBD2 (5 bases each). Trimming pared 5 bases from V and 0 bases from J, leaving 11 bases between. Germline CDR1 LNHDA, CDR2 SQIVND (reference sequence). The CDR3 covers 14 residues. Written as DNA, the CDR3 is TGTGCCAGTAGTCCCCCAGGGAGCTCCTACGAGCAGTACTTC. This gives the protein CASSPPGSSYEQYF.

The J gene is TRBJ1-2, the V gene TRBV15, with D possibly being TRBD1 (6 bases). Trimming pared 0 bases from V and 6 bases from J, leaving 17 bases between. Germline V gene lookup returns CDR1 LNHNV and CDR2 YYDKDF (reference sequence). The CDR3 is 16 residues long. The chain's CDR3 is CATSRDVTTGPHGYTF. CDR3 DNA: TGTGCCACCAGCAGAGATGTCACGACAGGCCCCCATGGCTACACCTTC.

The chain links TRBV29-1 to TRBJ2-1, with TRBD2 identical over 10 bases. The V gene end was trimmed by 0 bases and the J gene end by 16 bases; junction bases not matched to a gene: 9. Germline V gene lookup returns CDR1 SQVTM and CDR2 ANQGSEA. CDR3 length: 13 residues. DNA of the CDR3: TGCAGCGTTGAAGATCCGCCTAGCGGGAGCGTTTTCTTC. Amino acid sequence: CSVEDPPSGSVFF.

CDR3 in amino acids: CASSPTAGQGTDTQYF. DNA of the CDR3: TGTGCCAGCTCCCCGACCGCGGGACAGGGCACAGATACGCAGTATTTT. The chain employs TRBV18 and TRBJ2-3; the match to TRBD1 covers 8 bases. There are 16 residues in the CDR3. The germline V gene has CDR1 KGHSH and CDR2 LQKENI. V was pared by 6 bases and J by 1 base, with 9 bases of the junction left unmatched.

A note on this clone: At one end, the junction sequence differs from germline, possibly due to a read error. This same CDR3 is encoded by further DNA sequences in the sample. This chain joins TRBV7-9 and TRBJ2-7, with a tentative D call TRBD2 (7 bases). Germline V gene sequence: CDR1 SEHNR, CDR2 FQNEAQ (reference sequence). The CDR3 is made up of 15 amino acids. CDR3 amino acids: CASSAGDKKSYEQYF. The CDR3 nucleotides are TGCGCCAGCAGCGCGGGGGACAAGAAGTCCTACGAGCAGTACTTC.

The chain combines TRBV5-1 with TRBJ2-2; possibly TRBD2 for D (5 bases). This CDR3 has 15 residues. Trimming pared 2 bases from V and 1 base from J, leaving 9 bases between. Germline loops: CDR1 SGHRS, CDR2 YFSETQ. CDR3 loop: CASSFEGQNTGELFF. The CDR3 coding sequence is TGCGCCAGCAGCTTCGAGGGTCAGAACACCGGGGAGCTGTTTTTT.

The chain couples TRBV18 to TRBJ2-3; weak D call: TRBD2 (5 bases). With 2 bases removed from V and 4 bases from J, the gap between germline ends came to 25 bases. Germline V gives CDR1 KGHSH, CDR2 LQKENI. The CDR3 has 19 amino acids. The CDR3 nucleotides are TGTGCCAGCTCACCAAGACGCGCAGGAGGCTCTTCTATGCCAGATACGCAGTATTTT. It codes for CASSPRRAGGSSMPDTQYF.

The CDR3 is CASSQGQYNEQFF. The CDR3 DNA reads as TGTGCCAGCAGCCAAGGACAGTACAATGAGCAGTTCTTC. The chain joins TRBV7-9 to TRBJ2-1, with D possibly matching TRBD1 (6 bases). Per germline, CDR1 SEHNR and CDR2 FQNEAQ (reference sequence). This CDR3 spans 13 amino acids. The V and J ends lost 5 bases and 4 bases respectively, with 9 bases between them.

CDR3 residues: CASGHQQGARDYGYTF. As DNA, the CDR3 is TGTGCTAGTGGTCACCAACAGGGGGCTAGGGACTATGGCTACACCTTC. J is TRBJ1-2 and V is TRBV12-5; 9 bases match TRBD1. The germline gives CDR1 LGHNT, CDR2 FRNRAP. V was pared by 5 bases and J by 3 bases, with 10 bases of the junction left unmatched. The length of the CDR3 is 16 residues.